This passage covers 16 T cell receptor beta chains from one sample sequenced in a study of blood T cell repertoires in COVID-19. Measured with immunoSEQ multiplex PCR; TCRdb has only the in-frame clones, and not every one. The table records 150,000 or so clones, 65% to 90% of them present only once. Sequenced sample: peripheral blood. The receptors originated from an older woman with COVID-19, enrolled during active disease.

The chain joins TRBV7-8 to TRBJ1-5; D unresolved. The germline V gene has CDR1 SGHVS and CDR2 FQNEAQ. This CDR3 has 16 amino acids. V was shortened by 4 bases and J by 1 base, with 14 bases between the two germline ends. CDR3 DNA sequence: TGTGCCAGCAGCTCACGGGCCGGAGGGAGCAATCAGCCCCAGCATTTT. Amino acids: CASSSRAGGSNQPQHF.

The V and J genes are TRBV19 and TRBJ2-5; the match to TRBD2 covers 10 bases. V lost 5 bases, J lost 6 bases, and 6 bases stayed unmatched. The germline V gene encodes CDR1 LNHDA and CDR2 SQIVND (reference sequence). The CDR3 is 14 residues long. The CDR3 coding sequence is TGTGCCAGTAGTCCGGGGACTAGCGCTAAGACCCAGTACTTC. Protein: CASSPGTSAKTQYF.

This rearrangement joins TRBV29-1 to TRBJ1-1; D gene unclear. Between the trimmed V and J ends, which lost 4 bases and 4 bases, there was a span of 10 bases. This CDR3 region has 12 residues. Germline V lookup: CDR1 SQVTM, CDR2 ANQGSEA. CDR3 sequence (DNA): TGCAGCGTTGGCCCCTCGAGCACTGAAGCTTTCTTT. Residues: CSVGPSSTEAFF.

The V and J genes are TRBV7-9 and TRBJ1-1; no reliable D call. This CDR3 is 12 amino acids long. Trimming shortened V by 7 bases and J by 11 bases, and 17 bases separated the two germline ends. CDR1 and CDR2 (germline): SEHNR, FQNEAQ (reference sequence). CDR3 coding DNA: TGTGCCAGCACGGAAAGGGAGAGTGGGGCTTTCTTT. Residues: CASTERESGAFF.

V gene TRBV15 combines with J gene TRBJ2-1; 11 bases map to TRBD2. This CDR3 comprises 17 residues. V gave up 0 bases and J gave up 2 bases; unmatched junction bases: 3. From germline, CDR1 is LNHNV and CDR2 YYDKDF (reference sequence). CDR3 DNA sequence: TGTGCCACCAGCAGAGAGACTAGCGGGGACACCTACAATGAGCAGTTCTTC. It translates to CATSRETSGDTYNEQFF.

This clone has a handful of counts. This chain joins TRBV5-1 and TRBJ1-1, with D tentatively TRBD1 (5 bases). Germline loops: CDR1 SGHRS, CDR2 YFSETQ. Trimming shortened V by 3 bases and J by 3 bases, and 12 bases separated the two germline ends. This CDR3 contains 14 residues. DNA of the CDR3: TGCGCCAGCAGCTCGGGACTGTCGTACACTGAAGCTTTCTTT. Its protein is CASSSGLSYTEAFF.

V usage is TRBV27 and J usage is TRBJ1-4; D unclear. Trimming removed 3 bases from V and 4 bases from J, with 9 bases in between. Germline CDR1 is MNHEY and CDR2 is SMNVEV (reference sequence). There are 14 residues in the CDR3. The CDR3 here is CASSFGRNNEKLFF. In DNA form, the CDR3 reads TGTGCCAGCAGTTTTGGTAGAAATAATGAAAAACTGTTTTTT. Full variable domain (remainder filled in from reference TRBV27 and TRBJ1-4): EAQVTQNPRYLITVTGKKLTVTCSQNMNHEYMSWYRQDPGLGLRQIYYSMNVEVTDKGDVPEGYKVSRKEKRNFPLILESPSPNQTSLYFCASSFGRNNEKLFFGSGTQLSVL.

The chain recombines TRBV12-5 with TRBJ1-5; the match to TRBD1 covers 7 bases. CDR3 length: 16 amino acids. Germline-derived CDR1 and CDR2 are LGHNT and FRNRAP. The J segment lost 3 bases and the V segment lost 6 bases, leaving 11 bases of the junction unmatched. CDR3 protein: CASGTGTVSNNQPQHF. CDR3 sequence (DNA): TGTGCTAGTGGGACCGGGACAGTTTCTAACAATCAGCCCCAGCATTTT.

The chain combines TRBV5-1 with TRBJ1-1; no firm D call. V dropped 0 bases and J dropped 5 bases, with 11 bases sitting between them. The CDR3 loop spans 14 amino acids. Germline values: CDR1 SGHRS, CDR2 YFSETQ. The CDR3 here is CASSLGTPETEAFF. The CDR3 nucleotides are TGCGCCAGCAGCTTGGGAACACCCGAAACTGAAGCTTTCTTT.

The chain has TRBV5-6 and TRBJ2-1; 9 bases are a match to TRBD1. J was trimmed by 5 bases and V by 0 bases; bases with no gene match: 3. This CDR3 is 15 amino acids long. In germline, CDR1 is SGHDT, CDR2 YYEEEE. Here the CDR3 reads CASSLVGTGNNEQFF. In DNA form, the CDR3 reads TGTGCCAGCAGCTTGGTAGGGACAGGGAACAATGAGCAGTTCTTC. Complete variable domain (other parts from reference TRBV5-6 and TRBJ2-1): DAGVTQSPTHLIKTRGQQVTLRCSPKSGHDTVSWYQQALGQGPQFIFQYYEEEERQRGNFPDRFSGHQFPNYSSELNVNALLLGDSALYLCASSLVGTGNNEQFFGPGTRLTVL.

This clone has a single count. The rearrangement uses TRBV6-5 and TRBJ2-1, with D perhaps TRBD2 (5 bases). This CDR3 contains 13 residues. Germline V lookup: CDR1 MNHEY, CDR2 SVGAGI. The germline V and J ends were trimmed by 6 bases and 8 bases, with 14 bases remaining between them. CDR3 bases: TGTGCCAGCAGCCCCCAGAATAGCGATGAGCAGTTCTTC. Protein product: CASSPQNSDEQFF.

The V call is TRBV5-8, the J call TRBJ2-3; 7 bases map to TRBD2. CDR3 size: 18 residues. Germline CDR1 SGHTS, CDR2 YDEGEE. The junction had 14 bases not matched to a gene; V was cut back by 2 bases and J by 2 bases. The CDR3 DNA sequence: TGTGCCAGCAGCTTTGGAGGCGGGAGTTGGGCGCTCACAGATACGCAGTATTTT. Its translation is CASSFGGGSWALTDTQYF.

The rearrangement joins TRBV7-9 to TRBJ2-3, with 8 bases lining up with TRBD2. Germline CDR1 reads SEHNR; CDR2 reads FQNEAQ (reference sequence). The CDR3 loop spans 16 amino acids. Unmatched junction bases numbered 7, after V lost 0 bases and J lost 5 bases. The CDR3 reads CASSLAPGLGLDTQYF. The CDR3 nucleotides are TGTGCCAGCAGCTTAGCCCCGGGACTAGGGCTAGATACGCAGTATTTT. The whole variable domain, filled in from reference TRBV7-9 and TRBJ2-3, reads DTGVSQNPRHKITKRGQNVTFRCDPISEHNRLYWYRQTLGQGPEFLTYFQNEAQLEKSRLLSDRFSAERPKGSFSTLEIQRTEQGDSAMYLCASSLAPGLGLDTQYFGPGTRLTVL.

The chain links TRBV5-1 to TRBJ2-2; 8 nucleotides align to TRBD2. The germline gives CDR1 SGHRS, CDR2 YFSETQ. Trimming removed 4 bases from V and 4 bases from J; junction bases left unmatched: 9. The CDR3 is 16 residues long. The CDR3 region is CASSPGGPGVTGELFF. CDR3 in DNA: TGCGCCAGCAGCCCGGGGGGGCCAGGGGTCACCGGGGAGCTGTTTTTT.

V usage is TRBV9 and J usage is TRBJ1-2, with D hard to call. Trimming shortened V by 3 bases and J by 5 bases, and 11 bases separated the two germline ends. CDR1 is SGDLS and CDR2 is YYNGEE in the germline V gene. The CDR3 contains 13 residues. In nucleotides, the CDR3 is TGTGCCAGCAGCGCCCAGACTGGATATGGCTACACCTTC. Translation gives CASSAQTGYGYTF.

The chain is built from TRBV7-3 and TRBJ2-1, with D perhaps TRBD2 (6 bases). V lost 3 bases and J lost 1, with 10 bases in between. This CDR3 is built from 15 residues. CDR1 is SGHTA and CDR2 is FQGTGA in the germline V gene. Here the CDR3 DNA reads TGTGCCAGCAGCTTGGCGGGGAAATCCTACAATGAGCAGTTCTTC. Protein product: CASSLAGKSYNEQFF.